What follows is one TCR beta chain and its context. Clones were read by immunoSEQ multiplex PCR, and TCRdb kept only the in-frame ones, dropping some. Of roughly 1 million clones listed, about three quarters are singletons. Looked up from germline, CDR1 is SGHDT and CDR2 is YYEEEE. There are 14 residues in the CDR3. The V end was cut by 1 base, the J end by 7 bases, with 9 bases between. The data belong to a study of shared clonotypes between healthy human individuals. The sequenced material came from memory CD4+ T cells sorted from blood. Subset described: CD45RA-negative fraction. The chain is built from TRBV5-6 and TRBJ1-6, with D hard to call. This sequence originates from a man aged 18 to 30 in good health. CDR3 region: CASSLQRVNSPLHF. CDR3 nucleotide sequence: TGTGCCAGCAGCTTGCAACGGGTCAATTCACCCCTCCACTTT.